Below, one TCR beta chain is given with its context. The junction departs from germline at one end; a sequencing error may be responsible. These data originate in a study of tumor and adjacent non-tumor tissue in lung cancer. No cell sorting was done before RNA was extracted from the tissue. The normal lung tissue was taken more than 3 cm from the tumor edge. Three rounds of nested PCR, following a modified ARM-PCR protocol, produced the TCRbeta library. TCRdb ran MiXCR on the multiplex PCR reads and lists one entry per CDR3 protein. The sample consists of some 100,000 distinct CDR3 sequences, 80% of them appearing once. Sequencing was carried out using distant non-tumor lung tissue. This receptor was identified in a man in his fifties or sixties with small cell lung cancer.

Here the CDR3 reads CSVTDPWNSEAFF. Here the CDR3 DNA reads TGCAGCGTAACCGATCCTTGGAACAGTGAAGCTTTCTTT. This rearrangement joins TRBV29-1 to TRBJ1-1; no clear D gene. Germline loops: CDR1 SQVTM, CDR2 ANQGSEA. This CDR3 spans 13 amino acids.